This T cell receptor (beta chain) came from a study of Ad26.COV2.S vaccination and SARS-CoV-2 variants. The CDR3 loop spans 16 amino acids. The V gene's germline CDR1 is MDHEN and CDR2 SYDVKM. The V and J ends lost 2 bases and 3 bases respectively, with 11 bases between them. Sequencing was performed with immunoSEQ multiplex PCR; in TCRdb, only in-frame clones are kept and a portion is missing. The sample consists of some 460,000 clones, approximately 90% of them appearing once. Treatment described: roughly 19 received Ad26.COV2.S at low or high dose, single or two shots; several received placebo; per-sample allocation not given. Sampling was done on day 63 after the first vaccine or placebo injection.

The sequence derives from a person aged 18-65 years who received the Ad26.COV2.S COVID-19 vaccine or a placebo. The rearrangement uses TRBV28 and TRBJ2-6, with D possibly TRBD2 on 5 matching bases. This specimen was peripheral blood, taken in a trial of Ad26.COV2.S vaccine versus placebo. In DNA, the CDR3 is TGTGCCAGCAGTTTAGACACTCGGGGTGGGGCCAACGTCCTGACTTTC. As protein: CASSLDTRGGANVLTF.